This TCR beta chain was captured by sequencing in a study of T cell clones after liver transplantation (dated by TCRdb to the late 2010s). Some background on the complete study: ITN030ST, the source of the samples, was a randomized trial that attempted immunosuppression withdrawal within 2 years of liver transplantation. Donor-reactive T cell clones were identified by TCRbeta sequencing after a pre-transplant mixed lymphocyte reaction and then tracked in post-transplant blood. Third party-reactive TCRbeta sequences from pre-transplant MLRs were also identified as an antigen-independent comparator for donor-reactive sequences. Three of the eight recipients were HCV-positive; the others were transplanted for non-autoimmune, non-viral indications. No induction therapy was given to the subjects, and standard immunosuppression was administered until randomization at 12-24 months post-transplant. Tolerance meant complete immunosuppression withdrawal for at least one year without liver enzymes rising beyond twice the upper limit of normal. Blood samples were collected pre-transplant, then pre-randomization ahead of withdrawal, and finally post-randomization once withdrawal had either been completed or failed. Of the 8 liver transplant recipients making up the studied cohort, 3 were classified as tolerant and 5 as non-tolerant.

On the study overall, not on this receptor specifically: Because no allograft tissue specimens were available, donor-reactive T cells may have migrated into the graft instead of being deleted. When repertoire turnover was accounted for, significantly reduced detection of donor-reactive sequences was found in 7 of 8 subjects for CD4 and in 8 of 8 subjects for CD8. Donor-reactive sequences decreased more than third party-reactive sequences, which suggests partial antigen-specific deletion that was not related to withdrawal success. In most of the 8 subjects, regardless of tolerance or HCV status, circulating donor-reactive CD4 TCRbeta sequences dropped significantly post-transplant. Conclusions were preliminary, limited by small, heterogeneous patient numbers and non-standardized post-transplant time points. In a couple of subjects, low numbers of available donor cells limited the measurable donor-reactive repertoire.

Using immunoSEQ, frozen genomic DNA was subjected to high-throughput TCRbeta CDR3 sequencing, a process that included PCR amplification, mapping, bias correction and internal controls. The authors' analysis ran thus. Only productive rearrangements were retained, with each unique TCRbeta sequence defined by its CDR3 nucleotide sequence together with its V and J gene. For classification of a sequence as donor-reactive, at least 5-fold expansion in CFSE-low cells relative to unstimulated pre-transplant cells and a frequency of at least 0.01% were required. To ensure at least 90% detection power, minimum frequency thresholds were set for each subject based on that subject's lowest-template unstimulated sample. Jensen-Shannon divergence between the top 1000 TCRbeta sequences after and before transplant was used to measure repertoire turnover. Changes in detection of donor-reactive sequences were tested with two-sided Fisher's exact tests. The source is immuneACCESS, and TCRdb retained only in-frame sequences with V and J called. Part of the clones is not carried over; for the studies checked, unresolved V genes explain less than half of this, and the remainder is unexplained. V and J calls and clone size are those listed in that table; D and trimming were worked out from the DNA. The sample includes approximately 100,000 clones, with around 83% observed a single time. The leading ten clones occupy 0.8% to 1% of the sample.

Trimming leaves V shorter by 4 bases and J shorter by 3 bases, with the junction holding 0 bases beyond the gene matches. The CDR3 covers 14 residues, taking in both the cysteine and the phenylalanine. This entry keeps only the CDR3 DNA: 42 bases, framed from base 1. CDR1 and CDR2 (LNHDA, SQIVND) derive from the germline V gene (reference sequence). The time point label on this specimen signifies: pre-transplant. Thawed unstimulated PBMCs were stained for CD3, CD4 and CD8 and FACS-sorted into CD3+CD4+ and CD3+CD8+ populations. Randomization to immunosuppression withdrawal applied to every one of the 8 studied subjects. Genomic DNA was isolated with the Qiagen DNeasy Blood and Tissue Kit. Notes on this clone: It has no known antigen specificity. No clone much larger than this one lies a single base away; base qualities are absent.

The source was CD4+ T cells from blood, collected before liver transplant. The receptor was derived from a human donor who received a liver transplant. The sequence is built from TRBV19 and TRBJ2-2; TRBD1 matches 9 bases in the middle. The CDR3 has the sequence CASSRQGDTGELFF. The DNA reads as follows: TGTGCCAGTAGTAGACAGGGGGACACCGGGGAGCTGTTTTTT.